This entry is about one TCR beta chain. Antigen: not known. The method was immunoSEQ multiplex PCR; TCRdb's version includes in-frame clones alone and lacks a portion of them. The sample includes millions of clones, about 92% of them seen just once. V lost 2 bases, J lost 6 bases, and 10 bases lay in between. CDR1 and CDR2 from the germline V gene are MNHEY and SMNVEV (reference sequence). The CDR3 is made up of 14 amino acids. This sample was included in a study of shared clonotypes between healthy human individuals. Overall study context: Donor composition was a couple of women and three men, aged 18 to 49. Study-level findings and limits: Few donors limited the genetic and exposure-history diversity represented. Roughly 5% of naive CD4 clonotypes were common to several donors.

Naive CD8 populations comprised CD45RO-negative cells positively selected for CCR7, excluding terminally differentiated effector memory CD45RA+ cells. The donor population consisted of healthy HIV-negative adults with no recent acute infections or vaccinations. This TCR derives from a man aged 18 to 29 in good health. Some clones in this sample may be carry-over from other donors' samples. Specimen: naive CD8+ T cells from PBMCs. The chain carries TRBV27 and TRBJ1-4; D is unclear. Written as DNA, the CDR3 is TGTGCCAGCAGTTTACTGAGGAGGGATGAAAAACTGTTTTTT. Amino acids: CASSLLRRDEKLFF.